This TCR beta chain derives from a study of blood T cell repertoires in COVID-19. Study at large: Samples came from the United States, Italy and Spain, spanning acute and convalescent COVID-19. In each case, the material was cDNA or gDNA derived from T cells, B-cell-depleted T cells, or PBMCs.

The CDR3 is made up of 15 amino acids. Only in-frame clones appear in the TCRdb table, and some are missing; sequencing was by immunoSEQ multiplex PCR. The repertoire holds roughly 130,000 clones, about four fifths seen once, with 10% to 15% in the top ten. The specimen sequenced was peripheral blood. The genes are TRBV21-1 and TRBJ2-3; the table gives TRBD1 as D, unverified against the DNA. TRBV21-1 is a listed pseudogene. This clonotype was obtained from a woman between 55 and 75 years old with acute or convalescent COVID-19. Written as DNA, the CDR3 is TGTGCCAGCAGCAAACAACAGGCCCTCACAGATACGCAGTATTTT. This encodes CASSKQQALTDTQYF.